These 3 T cell receptor beta chains originate from one sample sequenced in a study of cytomegalovirus exposure and HLA in healthy donors. The primer mix had 60 Vbeta and 13 Jbeta primers. Profiled with immunoSEQ multiplex PCR; TCRdb holds only in-frame clones, not every one. The data contain 200,000 to 250,000 clones, 82% of them seen just once; the ten biggest clones take up 5% to 6.5%. The sequencing sample was made of PBMCs. The receptors here all came from a woman between 40 and 50 years old in good health and CMV-seropositive.

The rearrangement joins TRBV5-1 to TRBJ1-1; weak D call: TRBD1 (5 bases). Germline V gene sequence: CDR1 SGHRS, CDR2 YFSETQ. The length of the CDR3 is 14 residues. V was shortened by 5 bases and J by 0 bases, with 11 bases between the two germline ends. Here the CDR3 reads CASRTAYMNTEAFF. The CDR3 bases are TGCGCCAGCAGGACAGCCTACATGAACACTGAAGCTTTCTTT.

The gene calls are TRBV10-1 and TRBJ1-5; 9 bases align to TRBD1. From germline, CDR1 is WNHNN and CDR2 SYGVQD (reference sequence). V gave up 2 bases and J gave up 4 bases; unmatched junction bases: 9. CDR3 size: 17 residues. CDR3: CASSEPSTGGGNQPQHF. The CDR3 DNA reads TGCGCCAGCAGTGAGCCATCGACAGGGGGGGGGAATCAGCCCCAGCATTTT.

This chain joins TRBV6-4 and TRBJ1-1, with D maybe TRBD1 (5 bases). The CDR3 spans 13 residues. CDR1 MRHNA and CDR2 SNTAGT come from the germline V gene. V gave up 4 bases and J gave up 4 bases, with 10 bases separating them. CDR3 nucleotides: TGTGCCAGCAGTGGGGCCCAGGGCACTGAAGCTTTCTTT. It specifies CASSGAQGTEAFF.